Below are 16 T cell receptor beta chains sequenced from a single sample in a study of cytomegalovirus exposure and HLA in healthy donors. The PCR had 60 Vbeta and 13 Jbeta primers. Sequencing used immunoSEQ multiplex PCR; TCRdb keeps in-frame clones, though not all of them. The sample shows over 65,000 clones, 70% to 85% of them seen only once. The sequencing sample was made of PBMCs. These receptors originate from a human donor in good health.

In this sample, this clone turned up a few times. The junction departs from germline at one end; a sequencing error may be responsible. The rearrangement links TRBV25-1 to TRBJ1-2, with D possibly TRBD1 on 5 matching bases. This CDR3 has 13 amino acids. Germline V gene sequence: CDR1 MGHDK, CDR2 SYGVNS. The CDR3 DNA follows: TGTGCCAGCAGTCCCGGGGGTGCCTATGGCTACCCCTTC. This gives the protein CASSPGGAYGYPF.

V is TRBV30 and J is TRBJ1-6; maybe TRBD1 (5 bases). The germline V gene encodes CDR1 GTSNPN and CDR2 SVGIG (reference sequence). The CDR3 totals 18 residues. Trimming stripped 3 bases from V and 2 bases from J, with 20 bases between. CDR3 in DNA: TGTGCCTGGAGCCCCTCCCGACAGTTTGGAGCCTATAATTCACCCCTCCACTTT. It specifies CAWSPSRQFGAYNSPLHF. Full variable domain (remainder filled in from reference TRBV30 and TRBJ1-6): SQTIHQWPATLVQPVGSPLSLECTVEGTSNPNLYWYRQAAGRGLQLLFYSVGIGQISSEVPQNLSASRPQDRQFILSSKKLLLSDSGFYLCAWSPSRQFGAYNSPLHFGNGTRLTVT.

The chain employs TRBV15 and TRBJ1-1, with D perhaps matching TRBD1 (5 bases). Trimming stripped 0 bases from V and 3 bases from J, with 5 bases between. The CDR3 extends over 13 amino acids. Per germline, CDR1 LNHNV and CDR2 YYDKDF (reference sequence). CDR3 sequence (DNA): TGTGCCACCAGCAGAGACAGGGACACTGAAGCTTTCTTT. Protein: CATSRDRDTEAFF.

The rearrangement links TRBV7-9 to TRBJ1-1; TRBD1 matches 7 bases. The ends lost 3 bases at V and 1 base at J; junction bases unmatched: 5. This CDR3 is 15 amino acids long. Germline CDR1 and CDR2: SEHNR and FQNEAQ (reference sequence). The chain's CDR3 is CASSFWTGPNTEAFF. CDR3 coding DNA: TGTGCCAGCAGCTTTTGGACAGGCCCGAACACTGAAGCTTTCTTT.

The chain combines TRBV2 with TRBJ2-1; 12 nucleotides align to TRBD2. From germline, CDR1 is SNHLY and CDR2 FYNNEI. This CDR3 contains 19 residues. The V and J ends lost 7 bases and 9 bases, in that order; junction bases with no gene match: 22. CDR3 coding DNA: TGTGCCAGCACAGAGGGAGGGCTAGCGGGGGGGCCTGCGGGTCCTGAGCAGTTCTTC. Protein: CASTEGGLAGGPAGPEQFF. The variable domain in full, completed from reference TRBV2 and TRBJ2-1, reads EPEVTQTPSHQVTQMGQEVILRCVPISNHLYFYWYRQILGQKVEFLVSFYNNEISEKSEIFDDQFSVERPDGSNFTLKIRSTKLEDSAMYFCASTEGGLAGGPAGPEQFFGPGTRLTVL.

The rearrangement uses TRBV15 and TRBJ2-5, with D possibly matching TRBD2 (6 bases). Germline V gene data show CDR1 as LNHNV and CDR2 as YYDKDF (reference sequence). V lost 8 bases and J 5 bases, leaving 15 bases between the germline ends. The CDR3 length is 13 residues. The CDR3 reads CATLTGAGETQYF. In DNA form, the CDR3 reads TGTGCCACCCTGACTGGGGCGGGGGAGACCCAGTACTTC.

In this sample, this clone turned up once. This chain connects TRBV9 to TRBJ1-6; TRBD1 is a possible D gene (5 bases). Between the trimmed V and J ends, which lost 4 bases and 4 bases, there was a span of 12 bases. The length of the CDR3 is 15 residues. From germline, CDR1 is SGDLS and CDR2 YYNGEE. Here the CDR3 reads CASSPSDIYNSPLHF. The CDR3 DNA reads TGTGCCAGCAGCCCATCGGACATTTATAATTCACCCCTCCACTTT.

This sequence joins TRBV6-5 and TRBJ2-5, with 10 bases that match TRBD2. V gave up 2 bases and J gave up 1 base; unmatched junction bases: 4. Germline lookup yields CDR1 MNHEY and CDR2 SVGAGI. This CDR3 is 16 amino acids long. The CDR3 DNA sequence: TGTGCCAGCAGTTACGGCGTAGCGGGGGGCCAAGAGACCCAGTACTTC. Translation: CASSYGVAGGQETQYF.

The gene calls are TRBV30 and TRBJ1-5; 8 nucleotides line up with TRBD1. With V trimmed by 3 bases and J by 6 bases, 4 bases remained unmatched. There are 13 residues in the CDR3. The germline CDR1 and CDR2 sequences are GTSNPN and SVGIG (reference sequence). DNA for the CDR3: TGTGCCTGGAGCCGGACAGGGTTTCAGCCCCAGCATTTT. Amino acid sequence: CAWSRTGFQPQHF.

This CDR3 is CASGFALGQEAYEQYF. For the CDR3, the DNA is TGTGCTAGTGGTTTCGCACTAGGACAGGAAGCCTACGAGCAGTACTTC. The chain is built from TRBV12-5 and TRBJ2-7; 7 positions match TRBD1. V lost 3 bases and J lost 2; bases outside the gene matches: 10. From germline, CDR1 is LGHNT and CDR2 FRNRAP. CDR3 length equals 16 residues.

The CDR3 nucleotides read TGTGCCAGCAGTCTCTCAGGGGACAACTATGGCTACACCTTC. Protein sequence: CASSLSGDNYGYTF. The J gene is TRBJ1-2, the V gene TRBV28; possibly TRBD1 for D (6 bases). Germline CDR1 is MDHEN and CDR2 is SYDVKM. Deletions cut 5 bases from V and 2 bases from J, with 12 bases between. This CDR3 region has 14 residues.

As regards this clone: Relative to the germline gene, one junction end is altered; a read error may explain this. The chain recombines TRBV5-4 with TRBJ1-2, with TRBD1 matching over 7 bases. The CDR3 covers 14 residues. CDR1 and CDR2 (germline): SGHNT, YYREEE (reference sequence). CDR3 bases: TGTGCCAGCAGCGATGGGACAGCCATTGGAGGCTACCCCTTC. Its translation is CASSDGTAIGGYPF.

This clone was seen more than once but under ten times. This chain joins TRBV11-2 and TRBJ2-7; 8 bases fit TRBD2. The length of the CDR3 is 16 residues. Germline trimming cut 1 base from V and 3 bases from J; bases unmatched to any gene: 8. CDR1 is SGHAT, CDR2 FQNNGV, per germline. Written as DNA, the CDR3 is TGTGCCAGCAGCTTAGTGGGTCTAGCGGGCAACTACGAGCAGTACTTC. Protein sequence: CASSLVGLAGNYEQYF.

The chain uses TRBV19 and TRBJ2-5; 8 nucleotides line up with TRBD1. The V gene end was trimmed by 7 bases and the J gene end by 2 bases; junction bases not matched to a gene: 3. CDR1 and CDR2 from the germline V gene are LNHDA and SQIVND (reference sequence). The CDR3 length is 13 residues. CDR3 amino acids: CASKDRAQETQYF. CDR3 bases: TGTGCCAGTAAGGACAGGGCACAAGAGACCCAGTACTTC.

V and J are TRBV4-1 and TRBJ1-4, with D possibly TRBD1 on 6 matching bases. Looked up from germline, CDR1 is MGHRA and CDR2 is YSYEKL. Trimming removed 4 bases from V and 3 bases from J, with 12 bases in between. This CDR3 spans 15 amino acids. The CDR3 nucleotides read TGCGCCAGCAGCCCTGGACAGACAGCTAATGAAAAACTGTTTTTT. Translated: CASSPGQTANEKLFF.

As concerns this clone: One end of the junction varies from germline; a read error may be responsible. The chain employs TRBV2 and TRBJ1-1; TRBD1 might be the D (5 bases). This CDR3 contains 11 residues. The V gene's germline CDR1 is SNHLY and CDR2 FYNNEI. CDR3 region: CASRAEGPLGF. CDR3 DNA: TGTGCCAGCAGGGCGGAGGGGCCTTTAGGCTTT.